One and the same sample provided the 21 T cell receptor beta chains below, sequenced in a study of blood T cells in healthy people across ages. Together with a sample-barcoded 5' primer, a J-beta primer mix was included in a second PCR lasting 7 to 11 cycles. TCRdb used MiXCR to reprocess the 5' RACE reads, holding one entry per CDR3 protein. This sample has hundreds of thousands of distinct CDR3 sequences, with under 40% found just once. The sample comprised blood. The receptors here all came from a man between 18 and 29 years old in good health.

This clonotype was counted only a few times. The junction differs from germline at one of its ends, possibly a read error. As DNA, the CDR3 is TGTACCAGCAGTTACTCGGATACGCAGTATTTT. This codes for CTSSYSDTQYF. The V gene is TRBV6-2 or TRBV6-3, the J gene TRBJ2-3; no reliable D call. Germline CDR1 is MNHEY and CDR2 is SVGEGT. The CDR3 length is 11 residues.

About this clonotype itself: With a much larger clone just one base away, this may be a read error. The chain carries TRBV12-3 or TRBV12-4 and TRBJ1-6; D gene uncertain. This CDR3 contains 12 residues. This CDR3 reads CASRVDNLPLHF. Written as DNA, the CDR3 is TGTGCCAGCAGGGTAGATAATTTACCCCTCCACTTT.

At least ten counts were recorded for this clonotype. The chain is built from TRBV20-1 and TRBJ2-3, with D perhaps matching TRBD2 (5 bases). Deletions cut 0 bases from V and 4 bases from J, with 14 bases between. The CDR3 covers 15 residues. The germline V gene encodes CDR1 DFQATT and CDR2 SNEGSKA (reference sequence). This CDR3 is CSAREGRDYADTQYF. In DNA, the CDR3 is TGCAGTGCTAGAGAGGGCCGGGATTACGCAGATACGCAGTATTTT.

This clonotype was counted between two and nine times. This chain links TRBV2 with TRBJ1-1; perhaps TRBD1 as D (5 bases). The CDR3 loop spans 13 amino acids. Trimming shortened V by 9 bases and J by 1 base, and 12 bases separated the two germline ends. Germline CDR1 SNHLY, CDR2 FYNNEI. DNA of the CDR3: TGTGCCAGATCCAGGGACTCGAACACTGAAGCTTTCTTT. Its protein product is CARSRDSNTEAFF.

The chain has TRBV6-5 and TRBJ2-7, with TRBD2 as a possible D gene (6 bases). Germline CDR1 MNHEY, CDR2 SVGAGI. The CDR3 has 15 residues. Trimming removed 7 bases at V and 7 bases at J, with 23 bases between. This CDR3 reads CASKKRLDTYNEQYF. CDR3 nucleotides: TGTGCCAGCAAGAAGCGACTAGACACTTACAATGAGCAGTACTTC.

The J gene is TRBJ1-1, the V gene TRBV5-6, with D tentatively TRBD1 (6 bases). Germline V gene data show CDR1 as SGHDT and CDR2 as YYEEEE. The germline V and J ends were trimmed by 3 bases and 4 bases, with 16 bases remaining between them. This CDR3 has 15 amino acids. This chain's CDR3 is CASSWPGGRGTEAFF. The CDR3 coding sequence is TGTGCCAGCAGCTGGCCTGGGGGCAGGGGCACTGAAGCTTTCTTT. Variable domain in full (rest from reference TRBV5-6 and TRBJ1-1): DAGVTQSPTHLIKTRGQQVTLRCSPKSGHDTVSWYQQALGQGPQFIFQYYEEEERQRGNFPDRFSGHQFPNYSSELNVNALLLGDSALYLCASSWPGGRGTEAFFGQGTRLTVV.

This chain connects TRBV27 to TRBJ2-3, with 8 bases that match TRBD2. V lost 7 bases and J lost 2; bases outside the gene matches: 2. The CDR3 has 13 residues. CDR1 and CDR2 from the germline V gene are MNHEY and SMNVEV (reference sequence). CDR3 region: CASTGGDTDTQYF. CDR3 in DNA: TGTGCCAGCACGGGGGGGGACACAGATACGCAGTATTTT.

The chain is built from TRBV5-6 and TRBJ1-4; D remains unclear. Germline assignment: CDR1 SGHDT and CDR2 YYEEEE. The CDR3 runs 14 residues. V was pared by 4 bases and J by 0 bases, with 7 bases between. This CDR3 is CASSKLTTNEKLFF. Here the CDR3 DNA reads TGTGCCAGCAGCAAGCTTACAACTAATGAAAAACTGTTTTTT.

V gene TRBV14 combines with J gene TRBJ2-5; tentative D call: TRBD1 (7 bases). The CDR3 consists of 16 residues. Trimming removed 1 base at V and 11 bases at J, with 23 bases between. CDR1 is SGHDN, CDR2 FVKESK, per germline. CDR3 bases: TGTGCCAGCAGCCAAGTCCTACAGGGGAGGAACAATGAGCAGTACTTC. As protein: CASSQVLQGRNNEQYF.

The chain links TRBV20-1 to TRBJ2-5, with D maybe TRBD2 (5 bases). CDR1 DFQATT and CDR2 SNEGSKA come from the germline V gene (reference sequence). CDR3 length: 17 residues. V was pared by 0 bases and J by 3 bases, with 20 bases between. CDR3 nucleotides: TGCAGTGCTAGAGATATTTTCGGGGAGACGCCTAAAGAGACCCAGTACTTC. Translating gives CSARDIFGETPKETQYF.

J is TRBJ2-5 and V is TRBV14; possibly TRBD1 for D (6 bases). There are 14 residues in the CDR3. V was trimmed by 4 bases and J by 10 bases, leaving 19 bases between them. Germline V CDR1 and CDR2: SGHDN, FVKESK. The CDR3 region has the DNA TGTGCCAGCAGCCCCGCGTTGGAAACAGGGAGCCAGTACTTC. Its protein product is CASSPALETGSQYF. Variable domain in full (rest from reference TRBV14 and TRBJ2-5): EAGVTQFPSHSVIEKGQTVTLRCDPISGHDNLYWYRRVMGKEIKFLLHFVKESKQDESGMPNNRFLAERTGGTYSTLKVQPAELEDSGVYFCASSPALETGSQYFGPGTRLLVL.

The rearrangement links TRBV12-3 or TRBV12-4 to TRBJ2-7; 8 bases fit TRBD2. This CDR3 comprises 18 residues. V lost 4 bases, J lost 7 bases, and 21 bases stayed unmatched. The CDR3 DNA follows: TGTGCCAGCAGTTCGAGGACCGTTAGCGGGGCGTTTTACAATGAGCAGTACTTC. This encodes CASSSRTVSGAFYNEQYF.

This sequence joins TRBV5-1 and TRBJ2-1, with a weak D call TRBD1 (6 bases). The CDR3 has 16 amino acids. The V gene's germline CDR1 is SGHRS and CDR2 YFSETQ. The germline V and J ends were trimmed by 3 bases and 1 base, with 14 bases remaining between them. CDR3 DNA: TGCGCCAGCAGCTCCGGACAGACCCCTTCCTACAATGAGCAGTTCTTC. Translation gives CASSSGQTPSYNEQFF.

The chain links TRBV4-1 to TRBJ2-1, with 7 positions matching TRBD2. The CDR3 loop spans 14 amino acids. V shed 0 bases and J 6 bases; nucleotides not matched to a gene: 2. Germline-derived CDR1 and CDR2 are MGHRA and YSYEKL. The CDR3 sequence: CASSQEGTTNEQFF. CDR3 coding DNA: TGCGCCAGCAGCCAAGAGGGGACTACCAATGAGCAGTTCTTC.

As regards this clonotype: Germline is not matched at one junction end, which may reflect a read error. This chain links TRBV5-1 with TRBJ1-6; unclear D gene. Per the germline V gene, CDR1 is SGHRS and CDR2 is YFSETQ. CDR3 length: 15 amino acids. The CDR3 here is CASSKDRPPNSPPHF. CDR3 nucleotide sequence: TGCGCCAGCAGCAAGGACCGTCCCCCTAATTCACCCCCCCACTTT.

This clonotype occurred once. This chain joins TRBV7-2 and TRBJ2-1; 9 positions match TRBD2. CDR1 is SGHTA and CDR2 is FQGNSA in the germline V gene. Trimming took 4 bases from V and 7 from J; bases not matched to a gene: 14. The CDR3 covers 17 residues. DNA for the CDR3: TGTGCCAGCAGCTCAGGGGGAGCGGGGGGATCGAAGAATGAGCAGTTCTTC. Its protein is CASSSGGAGGSKNEQFF.

This clonotype was seen more than once but under ten times. The chain carries TRBV7-2 and TRBJ1-4; tentative D call: TRBD1 (6 bases). Trimming cost V 5 bases and J 12 bases, with 16 bases left between them. Germline CDR1 is SGHTA and CDR2 is FQGNSA. CDR3 length: 13 residues. Written as DNA, the CDR3 is TGTGCCAGCAGCAAACTCCCCAAGGGGGAACTGTTTTTT. Its translation is CASSKLPKGELFF.

The chain employs TRBV7-2 and TRBJ2-7; 7 positions agree with TRBD1. Germline CDR1 reads SGHTA; CDR2 reads FQGNSA. The CDR3 sequence is 16 residues long. After removal of 5 bases from V and 0 bases from J, the junction contained 10 bases not matched to a gene. CDR3: CASSLKGQVNSYEQYF. Here the CDR3 DNA reads TGTGCCAGCAGCCTTAAAGGACAGGTGAACTCCTACGAGCAGTACTTC.

This clonotype was seen more than once but under ten times. J is TRBJ2-1 and V is TRBV7-2, with a tentative D call TRBD1 (5 bases). Germline V CDR1 and CDR2: SGHTA, FQGNSA. The CDR3 sequence is 15 residues long. V lost 4 bases to trimming and J lost 5 bases, with 15 bases between them. DNA for the CDR3: TGTGCCAGCAGCTACAGGATAGGGGTGCACAATGAGCAGTTCTTC. It specifies CASSYRIGVHNEQFF.

This chain connects TRBV4-1 to TRBJ2-5, with D perhaps TRBD2 (6 bases). Trimming left V 4 bases short and J 5 bases short, with 20 bases between. CDR1 is MGHRA and CDR2 is YSYEKL in the germline V gene. This CDR3 contains 16 residues. The CDR3 loop reads CASSLLVRDSGETQYF. In DNA form, the CDR3 reads TGCGCCAGCAGCCTACTAGTCCGGGACTCGGGGGAGACCCAGTACTTC.

A few counts support this clonotype. This chain joins TRBV6-5 and TRBJ2-7; TRBD1 agrees at 9 bases. This CDR3 region has 15 residues. V was clipped by 2 bases and J by 3 bases; unmatched bases: 5. Germline V gives CDR1 MNHEY, CDR2 SVGAGI. CDR3 DNA: TGTGCCAGCAGTTACGCAGGGACAGGGAGCTACGAGCAGTACTTC. Encoded protein: CASSYAGTGSYEQYF.